The clone carrying this T cell receptor beta chain was observed a handful of times. Per the germline V gene, CDR1 is SGHTA and CDR2 is FQGNSA. The V and J ends lost 3 bases and 7 bases, in that order; junction bases with no gene match: 4. There are 14 residues in the CDR3. This specimen belongs to a study of blood T cells in healthy people across ages. Each donor gave roughly 9.1 milliliters of peripheral blood. A second PCR, run for about 6 to 12 cycles, used a sample-barcoded 5' primer plus a J-beta primer mix. TCRdb independently ran MiXCR on the 5' RACE reads; one entry per CDR3 protein. The sample lists 650,000 to 900,000 distinct CDR3 sequences, about 59% occurring once.

The rearrangement links TRBV7-2 to TRBJ1-4; TRBD1 agrees at 8 bases. The specimen was blood. This sequence originates from a young man in good health. The DNA for the CDR3 is TGTGCCAGCAGCTTCAGGGGGCGCAGTGAAAAACTGTTTTTT. Amino acids: CASSFRGRSEKLFF.